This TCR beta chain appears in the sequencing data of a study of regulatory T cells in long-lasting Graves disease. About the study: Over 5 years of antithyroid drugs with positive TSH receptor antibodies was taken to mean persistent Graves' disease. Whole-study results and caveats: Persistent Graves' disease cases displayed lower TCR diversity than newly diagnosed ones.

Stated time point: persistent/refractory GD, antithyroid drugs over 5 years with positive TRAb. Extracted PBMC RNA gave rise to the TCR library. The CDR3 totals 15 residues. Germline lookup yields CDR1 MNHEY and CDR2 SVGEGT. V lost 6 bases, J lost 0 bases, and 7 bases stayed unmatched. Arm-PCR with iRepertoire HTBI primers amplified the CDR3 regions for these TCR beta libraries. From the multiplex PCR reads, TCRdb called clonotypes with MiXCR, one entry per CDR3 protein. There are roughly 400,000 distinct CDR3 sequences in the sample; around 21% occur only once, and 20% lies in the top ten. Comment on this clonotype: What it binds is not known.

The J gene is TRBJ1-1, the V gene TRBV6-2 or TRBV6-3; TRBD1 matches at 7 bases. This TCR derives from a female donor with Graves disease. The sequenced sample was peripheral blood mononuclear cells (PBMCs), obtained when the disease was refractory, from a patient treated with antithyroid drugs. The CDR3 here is CASSRQGPMNTEAFF. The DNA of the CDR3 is TGTGCCAGCAGCCGACAGGGACCAATGAACACTGAAGCTTTCTTT.